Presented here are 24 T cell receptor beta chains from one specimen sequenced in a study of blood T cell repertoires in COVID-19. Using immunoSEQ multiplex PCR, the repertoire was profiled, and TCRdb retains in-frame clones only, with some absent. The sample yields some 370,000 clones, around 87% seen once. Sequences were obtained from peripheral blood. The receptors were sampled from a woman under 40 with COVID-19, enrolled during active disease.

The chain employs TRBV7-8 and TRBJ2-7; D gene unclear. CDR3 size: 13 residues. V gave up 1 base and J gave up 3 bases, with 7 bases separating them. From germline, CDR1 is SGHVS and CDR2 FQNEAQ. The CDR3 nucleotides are TGTGCCAGCAGCTTAGGTGCAGACTACGAGCAGTACTTC. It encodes CASSLGADYEQYF.

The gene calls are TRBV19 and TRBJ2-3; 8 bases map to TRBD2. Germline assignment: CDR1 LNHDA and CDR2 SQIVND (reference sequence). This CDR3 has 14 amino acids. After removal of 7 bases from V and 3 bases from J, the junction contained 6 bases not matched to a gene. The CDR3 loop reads CASKKRELTDTQYF. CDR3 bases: TGTGCCAGTAAAAAGCGGGAGTTGACAGATACGCAGTATTTT. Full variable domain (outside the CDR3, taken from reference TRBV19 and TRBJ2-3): DGGITQSPKYLFRKEGQNVTLSCEQNLNHDAMYWYRQDPGQGLRLIYYSQIVNDFQKGDIAEGYSVSREKKESFPLTVTSAQKNPTAFYLCASKKRELTDTQYFGPGTRLTVL.

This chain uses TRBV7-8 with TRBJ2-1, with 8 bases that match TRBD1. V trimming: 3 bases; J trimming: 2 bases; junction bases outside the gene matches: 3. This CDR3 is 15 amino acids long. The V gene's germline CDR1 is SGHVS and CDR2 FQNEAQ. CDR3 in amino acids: CASSFGQGAYNEQFF. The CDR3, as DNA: TGTGCCAGCAGCTTCGGACAGGGAGCCTACAATGAGCAGTTCTTC.

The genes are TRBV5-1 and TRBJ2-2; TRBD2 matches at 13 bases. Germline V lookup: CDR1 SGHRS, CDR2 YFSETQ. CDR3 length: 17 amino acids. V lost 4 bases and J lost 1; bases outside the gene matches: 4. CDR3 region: CASSRGLAGKNTGELFF. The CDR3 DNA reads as TGCGCCAGCAGCCGGGGACTAGCGGGGAAGAACACCGGGGAGCTGTTTTTT.

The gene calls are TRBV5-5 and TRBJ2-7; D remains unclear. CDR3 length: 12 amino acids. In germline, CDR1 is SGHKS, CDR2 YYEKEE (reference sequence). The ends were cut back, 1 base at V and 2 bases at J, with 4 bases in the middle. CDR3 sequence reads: CASSLKPYEQYF. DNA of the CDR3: TGTGCCAGCAGCTTGAAGCCCTACGAGCAGTACTTC.

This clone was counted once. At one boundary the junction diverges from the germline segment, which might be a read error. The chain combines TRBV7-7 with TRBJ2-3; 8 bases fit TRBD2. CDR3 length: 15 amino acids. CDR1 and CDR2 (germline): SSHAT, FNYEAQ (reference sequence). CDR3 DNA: TGTGCTAGCAGCCCCGGACTAGCTCACTTAGATACGCAGTATTTT. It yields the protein CASSPGLAHLDTQYF. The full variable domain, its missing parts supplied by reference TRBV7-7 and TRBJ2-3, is GAGVSQSPRYKVTKRGQDVTLRCDPISSHATLYWYQQALGQGPEFLTYFNYEAQPDKSGLPSDRFSAERPEGSISTLTIQRTEQRDSAMYRCASSPGLAHLDTQYFGPGTRLTVL.

The CDR3, as DNA: TGTGCCAGCAGCCGGACAGGGGATTCGTACGAGCAGTACTTC. The encoded protein is CASSRTGDSYEQYF. The chain carries TRBV7-9 and TRBJ2-7, with 9 bases that match TRBD1. Germline CDR1 is SEHNR and CDR2 is FQNEAQ (reference sequence). This CDR3 is 14 amino acids long. Trimming at V came to 5 bases and at J to 4 bases, leaving 6 bases not matched to a gene.

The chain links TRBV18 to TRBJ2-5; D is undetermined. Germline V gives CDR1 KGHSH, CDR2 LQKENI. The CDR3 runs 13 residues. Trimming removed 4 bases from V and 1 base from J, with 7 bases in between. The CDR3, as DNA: TGTGCCAGCTCACTGGCCCGCCAAGAGACCCAGTACTTC. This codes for CASSLARQETQYF. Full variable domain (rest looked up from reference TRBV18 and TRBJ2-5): NAGVMQNPRHLVRRRGQEARLRCSPMKGHSHVYWYRQLPEEGLKFMVYLQKENIIDESGMPKERFSAEFPKEGPSILRIQQVVRGDSAAYFCASSLARQETQYFGPGTRLLVL.

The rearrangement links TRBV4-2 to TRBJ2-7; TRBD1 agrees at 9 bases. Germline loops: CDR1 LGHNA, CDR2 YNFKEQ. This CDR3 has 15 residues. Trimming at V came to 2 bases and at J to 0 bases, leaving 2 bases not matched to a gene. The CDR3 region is CASSQRQGGSYEQYF. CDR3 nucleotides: TGTGCCAGCAGCCAACGACAGGGGGGCTCCTACGAGCAGTACTTC.

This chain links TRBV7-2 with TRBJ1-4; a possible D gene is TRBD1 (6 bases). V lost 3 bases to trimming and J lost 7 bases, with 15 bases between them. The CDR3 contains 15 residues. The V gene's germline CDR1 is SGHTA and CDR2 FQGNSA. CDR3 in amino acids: CASSFNRAVAEKLFF. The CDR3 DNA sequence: TGTGCCAGCAGCTTCAACAGGGCGGTAGCTGAAAAACTGTTTTTT.

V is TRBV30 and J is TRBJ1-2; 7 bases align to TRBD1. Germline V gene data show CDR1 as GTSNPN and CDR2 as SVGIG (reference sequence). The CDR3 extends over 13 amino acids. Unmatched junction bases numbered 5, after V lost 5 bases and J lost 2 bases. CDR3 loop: CAWYRQGNYGYTF. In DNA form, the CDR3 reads TGTGCCTGGTATCGACAGGGAAACTATGGCTACACCTTC.

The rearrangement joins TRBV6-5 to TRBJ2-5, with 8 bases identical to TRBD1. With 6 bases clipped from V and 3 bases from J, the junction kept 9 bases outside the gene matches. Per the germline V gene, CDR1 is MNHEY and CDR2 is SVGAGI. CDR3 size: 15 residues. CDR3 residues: CASSRAGQGEETQYF. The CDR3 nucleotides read TGTGCCAGCAGCCGAGCCGGACAGGGTGAAGAGACCCAGTACTTC.

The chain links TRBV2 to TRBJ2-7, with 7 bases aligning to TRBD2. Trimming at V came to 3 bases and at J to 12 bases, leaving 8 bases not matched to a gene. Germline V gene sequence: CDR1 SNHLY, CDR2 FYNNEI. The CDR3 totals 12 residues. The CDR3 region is CASSEFRGRRYF. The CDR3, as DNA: TGTGCCAGCAGTGAGTTTCGCGGGAGAAGGTACTTC.

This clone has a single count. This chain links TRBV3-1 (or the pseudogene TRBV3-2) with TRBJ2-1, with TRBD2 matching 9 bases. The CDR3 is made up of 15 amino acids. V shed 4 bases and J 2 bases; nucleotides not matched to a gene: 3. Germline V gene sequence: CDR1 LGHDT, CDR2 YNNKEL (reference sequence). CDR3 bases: TGTGCCAGCAGCCGGACTAGCGTGGCCTACAATGAGCAGTTCTTC. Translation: CASSRTSVAYNEQFF.

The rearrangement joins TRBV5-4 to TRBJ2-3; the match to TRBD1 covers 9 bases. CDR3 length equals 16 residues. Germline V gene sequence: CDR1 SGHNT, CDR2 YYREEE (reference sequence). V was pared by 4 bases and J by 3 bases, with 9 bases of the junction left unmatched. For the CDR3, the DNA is TGTGCCAGCAGCCAAAAGTCGGGACAGGGTACAGATACGCAGTATTTT. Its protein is CASSQKSGQGTDTQYF.

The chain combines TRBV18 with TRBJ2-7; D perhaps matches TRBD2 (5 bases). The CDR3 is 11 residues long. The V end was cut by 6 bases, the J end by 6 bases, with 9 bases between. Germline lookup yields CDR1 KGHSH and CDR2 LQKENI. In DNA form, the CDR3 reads TGTGCCAGCTCCGAGACTACCGAGCAGTACTTC. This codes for CASSETTEQYF.

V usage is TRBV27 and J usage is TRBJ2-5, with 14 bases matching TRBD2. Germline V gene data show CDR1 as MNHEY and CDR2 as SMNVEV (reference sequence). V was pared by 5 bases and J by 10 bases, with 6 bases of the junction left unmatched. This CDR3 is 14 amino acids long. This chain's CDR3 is CASSGTSGSRDQYF. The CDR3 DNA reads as TGTGCCAGCAGTGGGACTAGCGGGAGTCGGGACCAGTACTTC.

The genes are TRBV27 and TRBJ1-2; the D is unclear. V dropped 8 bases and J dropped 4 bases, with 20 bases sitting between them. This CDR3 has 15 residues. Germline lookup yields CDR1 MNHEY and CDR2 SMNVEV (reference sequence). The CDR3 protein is CASQAAGLLSYGYTF. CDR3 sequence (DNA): TGTGCCAGCCAAGCAGCCGGGTTACTAAGCTATGGCTACACCTTC.

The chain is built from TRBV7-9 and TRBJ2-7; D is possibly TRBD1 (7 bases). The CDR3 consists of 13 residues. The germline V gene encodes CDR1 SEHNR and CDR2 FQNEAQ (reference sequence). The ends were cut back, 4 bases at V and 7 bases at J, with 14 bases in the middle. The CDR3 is CASSWARGEEQYF. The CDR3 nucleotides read TGTGCCAGCAGCTGGGCCAGGGGGGAGGAGCAGTACTTC.

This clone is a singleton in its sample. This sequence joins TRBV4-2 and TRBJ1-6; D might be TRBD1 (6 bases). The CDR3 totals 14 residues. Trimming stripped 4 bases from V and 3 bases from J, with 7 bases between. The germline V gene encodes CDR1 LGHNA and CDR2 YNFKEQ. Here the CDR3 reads CASSPDSYNSPLHF. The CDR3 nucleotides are TGTGCCAGCAGCCCGGACAGCTATAATTCACCCCTCCACTTT.

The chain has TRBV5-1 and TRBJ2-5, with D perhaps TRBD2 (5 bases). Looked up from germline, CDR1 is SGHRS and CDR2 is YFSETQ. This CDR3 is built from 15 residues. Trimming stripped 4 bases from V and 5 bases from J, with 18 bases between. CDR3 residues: CASSPFGGGGETQYF. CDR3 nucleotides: TGCGCCAGCAGCCCCTTTGGTGGTGGCGGGGAGACCCAGTACTTC.

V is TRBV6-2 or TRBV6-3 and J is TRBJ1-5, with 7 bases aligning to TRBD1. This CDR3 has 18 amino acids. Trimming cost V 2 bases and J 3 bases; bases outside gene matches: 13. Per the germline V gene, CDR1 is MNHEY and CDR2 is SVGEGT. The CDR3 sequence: CASSYEEGGLHPNQPQHF. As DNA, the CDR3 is TGTGCCAGCAGTTACGAAGAAGGGGGCCTACATCCCAATCAGCCCCAGCATTTT.

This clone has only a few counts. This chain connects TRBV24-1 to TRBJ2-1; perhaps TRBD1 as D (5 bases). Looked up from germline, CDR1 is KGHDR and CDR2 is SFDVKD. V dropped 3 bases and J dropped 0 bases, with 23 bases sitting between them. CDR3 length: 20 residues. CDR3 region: CATSDARLRDRLSSYNEQFF. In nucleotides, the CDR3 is TGTGCCACCAGTGATGCTCGACTCCGCGACAGACTTAGCTCCTACAATGAGCAGTTCTTC.

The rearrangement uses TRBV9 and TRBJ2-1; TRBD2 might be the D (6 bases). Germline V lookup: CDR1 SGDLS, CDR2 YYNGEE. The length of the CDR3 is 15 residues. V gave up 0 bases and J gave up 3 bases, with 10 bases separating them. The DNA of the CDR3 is TGTGCCAGCAGCGTAGAGGGACTGGGCTACAATGAGCAGTTCTTC. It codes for CASSVEGLGYNEQFF.